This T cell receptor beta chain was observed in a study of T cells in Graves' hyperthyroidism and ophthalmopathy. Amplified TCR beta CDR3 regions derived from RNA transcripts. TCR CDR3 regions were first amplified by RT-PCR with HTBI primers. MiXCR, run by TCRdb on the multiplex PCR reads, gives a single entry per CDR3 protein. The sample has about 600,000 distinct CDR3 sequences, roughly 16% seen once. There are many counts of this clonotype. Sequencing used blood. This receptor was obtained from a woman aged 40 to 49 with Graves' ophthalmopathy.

CDR3 DNA: TGTGCCAGCGGGAAACAGGGGATCGATGGCTACACCTTC. As protein: CASGKQGIDGYTF. The rearrangement links TRBV11-1 to TRBJ1-2; 7 bases line up with TRBD1. Per the germline V gene, CDR1 is SGHAT and CDR2 is FQDESV (reference sequence). Unmatched junction bases numbered 9, after V lost 8 bases and J lost 6 bases. This CDR3 is 13 amino acids long.